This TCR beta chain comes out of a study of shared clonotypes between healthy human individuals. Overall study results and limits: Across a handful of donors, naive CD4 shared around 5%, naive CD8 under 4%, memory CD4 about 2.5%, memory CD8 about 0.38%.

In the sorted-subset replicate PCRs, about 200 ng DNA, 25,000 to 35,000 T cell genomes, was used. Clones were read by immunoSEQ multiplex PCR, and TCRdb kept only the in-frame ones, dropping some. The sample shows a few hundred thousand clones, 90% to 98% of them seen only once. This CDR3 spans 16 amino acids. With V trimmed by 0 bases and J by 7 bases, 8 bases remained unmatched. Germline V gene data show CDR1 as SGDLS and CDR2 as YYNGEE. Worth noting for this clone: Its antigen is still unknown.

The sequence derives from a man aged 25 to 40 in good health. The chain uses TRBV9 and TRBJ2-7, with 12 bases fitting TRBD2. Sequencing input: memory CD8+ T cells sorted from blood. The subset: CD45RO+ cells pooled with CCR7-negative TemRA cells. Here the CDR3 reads CASSVGPGLAGYEQYF. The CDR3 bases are TGTGCCAGCAGCGTAGGGCCGGGACTAGCGGGTTATGAGCAGTACTTC.